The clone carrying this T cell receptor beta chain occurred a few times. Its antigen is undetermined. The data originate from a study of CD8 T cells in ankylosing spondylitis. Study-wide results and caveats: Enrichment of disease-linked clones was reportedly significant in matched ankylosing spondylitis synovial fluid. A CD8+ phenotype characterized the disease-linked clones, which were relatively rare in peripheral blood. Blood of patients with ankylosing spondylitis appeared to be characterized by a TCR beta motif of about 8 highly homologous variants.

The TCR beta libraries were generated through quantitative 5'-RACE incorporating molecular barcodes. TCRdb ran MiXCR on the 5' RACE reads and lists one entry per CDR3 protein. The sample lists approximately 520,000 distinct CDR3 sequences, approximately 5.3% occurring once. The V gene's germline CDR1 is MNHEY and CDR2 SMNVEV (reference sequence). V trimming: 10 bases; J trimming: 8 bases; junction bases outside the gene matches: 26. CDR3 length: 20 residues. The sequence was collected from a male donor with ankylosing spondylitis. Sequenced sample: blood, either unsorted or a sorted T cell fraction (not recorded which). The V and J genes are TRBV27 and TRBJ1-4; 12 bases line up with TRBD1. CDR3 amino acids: CANPLTRSGTGGLFREKLFF. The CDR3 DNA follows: TGTGCCAACCCCCTCACTCGCTCGGGGACAGGGGGCCTATTTCGGGAAAAACTGTTTTTT.